The subject of this entry is one TCR beta chain. Its antigen is unknown. V was cut by 3 bases and J by 6 bases, with 14 bases left in between. This CDR3 spans 14 amino acids. Looked up from germline, CDR1 is MRHNA and CDR2 is SNTAGT. The sample originates from a study of cytomegalovirus exposure and HLA in healthy donors. About the study: Earlier, 150 million to 200 million T cells were analyzed, and some 120 million unique TCR beta sequences were found among them.

Study-level findings and limits: No immune exposure information besides CMV serostatus was available. Follow-up analysis later connected one missense variant in DCLRE1C with trimming of TCR beta V- and J-genes.

Amplification used 60 Vbeta primers and 13 Jbeta primers. Sequencing was performed with immunoSEQ multiplex PCR; in TCRdb, only in-frame clones are kept and a portion is missing. The data show about 79,000 clones, 67% seen once. The sequence was collected from a woman between 50 and 59 years old in good health and CMV-seropositive. The rearrangement joins TRBV6-4 to TRBJ1-2; a possible D gene is TRBD1 (5 bases). Sequenced: PBMCs. The CDR3 DNA follows: TGTGCCAGCAGTGAATCGGTAACAGGCGATGGCTACACCTTC. This gives the protein CASSESVTGDGYTF.